A selection of T cell receptor beta chains follows, all from one sample in a study of blood T cell repertoires in COVID-19. Method: immunoSEQ multiplex PCR; TCRdb's copy keeps in-frame clones and lacks some. The data hold some 68,000 clones, with approximately 88% observed a single time. Sequencing was carried out using peripheral blood. The receptor source for this set is a human donor in a cohort sampled during active COVID-19. The CDR3 runs from the conserved cysteine through the conserved F or W. The D gene is left open where the match is weak. Clone sizes are given selectively: once, few, many, or a class where the clone is expanded.

TRBV5-1	-	-	TRBJ1-4	TGCGCCAGCAGCTTGGAACACCGGGGGGAAAAACTGTTTTTT	CASSLEHRGEKLFF
TRBV18	-	TRBD1	TRBJ1-2	TGTGCCAGCTCACTTCCTCCGGGACAGGGGGACTATGGCTACACCTTC	CASSLPPGQGDYGYTF
TRBV27	-	-	TRBJ1-2	TGTGCCAGCAGTTTATTAGCAGGGCATGACTATGGCTACACCTTC	CASSLLAGHDYGYTF
TRBV5-6	-	-	TRBJ2-3	TGTGCCAGCAGCTTAATCCAGGGAAGCACAGATACGCAGTATTTT	CASSLIQGSTDTQYF
TRBV12-3/TRBV12-4	-	-	TRBJ1-2	TGTGCCAGCTTTGGGGGGACGGTCTATGGCTACACCTTC	CASFGGTVYGYTF
TRBV6-5	-	-	TRBJ1-1	TGTGCCACCAGCCTTCGGACAGCTGAAGCTTTCTTT	CATSLRTAEAFF
TRBV24-1	-	-	TRBJ1-4	TGTGCCACCAGTGGCAGTAATGAAAAACTGTTTTTT	CATSGSNEKLFF
TRBV6-5	-	-	TRBJ1-2	TGTGCCAGCAGGGCAGGGGAAAGGACTTTCTATGGCTACACCTTC	CASRAGERTFYGYTF
TRBV27	-	TRBD2	TRBJ2-3	TGTGCCAGCAGTTTATTGGCTAGCGGGGAAGGTACGCAGTATTTT	CASSLLASGEGTQYF
TRBV5-1	-	TRBD2	TRBJ2-7	TGCGCCAGCAGCCTGGACGGGACTAGCGGTTCCTACGAGCAGTACTTC	CASSLDGTSGSYEQYF
TRBV13	-	TRBD1	TRBJ2-1	TGTGCCAGTAACCTCGGACAGGTCGATGAGCAGTTCTTC	CASNLGQVDEQFF
TRBV28	-	TRBD1	TRBJ1-1	TGTGCCAGTAGGGGGCCGAACACTGAAGCTTTCTTT	CASRGPNTEAFF
TRBV20-1	-	-	TRBJ2-7	TGCAGTGCCACCAGGCTCTACGAGCAGTACTTC	CSATRLYEQYF
TRBV4-2	-	TRBD1	TRBJ2-5	TGTGCCAGCAGCCAAGAAAATTGGCAGGGGGCAGGGGAGACCCAGTACTTC	CASSQENWQGAGETQYF
TRBV30	-	-	TRBJ1-3	TGTGCCCGCGAAGTTAGAAACACCATATATTTT	CAREVRNTIYF
TRBV5-4	-	TRBD1	TRBJ2-7	TGTGCCAGCAGCAAAGGACCGGGACAGGGGGCTTACGAGCAGTACTTC	CASSKGPGQGAYEQYF
TRBV4-1	-	-	TRBJ2-1	TGCGCCAGCAGCCAAGATGGGGCGAAATACAATGAGCAGTTCTTC	CASSQDGAKYNEQFF
TRBV19	-	TRBD1	TRBJ2-7	TGTGCCAGTAGTATGTTCTTCGACAGGGCCTACGAGCAGTACTTC	CASSMFFDRAYEQYF
TRBV28	-	-	TRBJ2-7	TGTGCCAGCAGCAAACAGGGACTACCGAACTTC	CASSKQGLPNF
TRBV14	-	-	TRBJ1-3	TGTGCCAGCAGCCAAGCAGGAGGAAACACCATATATTTT	CASSQAGGNTIYF
TRBV5-1	-	TRBD2	TRBJ2-1	TGCGCCAGCAGCTTGGCCAACGGGGGGGTCTGGAATGAGCAGTTCTTC	CASSLANGGVWNEQFF
TRBV3-1/TRBV3-2	-	-	TRBJ2-3	TGTGCCAGCAGCCAAGACACTGGCCGGGGCACAGATACGCAGTATTTT	CASSQDTGRGTDTQYF
TRBV6-5	-	TRBD1	TRBJ2-7	TGTGCCAGCAGGTCTAGGCGGACAGGGCCCTACGAGCAGTACTTC	CASRSRRTGPYEQYF
TRBV11-3	-	TRBD2	TRBJ2-1	TGTGCCAGCAGCTCGGGGACTAGCGGGGGACATGAGCAGTTCTTC	CASSSGTSGGHEQFF
TRBV7-2	-	-	TRBJ1-5	TGTGCCAGCAGCTTTTCGGATGGCGGGAATCAGCCCCAGCATTTT	CASSFSDGGNQPQHF
TRBV9	-	-	TRBJ2-3	TGTGCCATTTCGGGAGAGGCAGATACGCAGTATTTT	CAISGEADTQYF
TRBV6-6	-	-	TRBJ2-2	TGTGCCAGCAGTTACGGAGTCACCGGGGAGCTGTTTTTT	CASSYGVTGELFF
TRBV6-5	-	TRBD1	TRBJ1-2	TGTGCCAGCAGTTATAGACAGGGTAGTTATGGCTACACCTTC	CASSYRQGSYGYTF
TRBV5-1	-	-	TRBJ1-3	TGCGCCAGCAGCTTGAGAGTTATCGGGGGGACTGGAAACACCATATATTTT	CASSLRVIGGTGNTIYF
TRBV7-2	few	-	TRBJ1-5	TGTGCCAGCAGCTCCCAGGTCGATAGCAATCAGCCCCAGCATTTT	CASSSQVDSNQPQHF
TRBV27	-	-	TRBJ2-1	TGTGCCATCAGGCGGACGGGAGTACTGAACAATGAGCAGTTCTTC	CAIRRTGVLNNEQFF
TRBV18	-	TRBD2	TRBJ2-1	TGTGCCAGCTCACCAATCCAACTAGCGGGGGGCCTCCTCTACAATGAGCAGTTCTTC	CASSPIQLAGGLLYNEQFF
TRBV5-8	-	-	TRBJ1-2	TGTGCCAGCAGCTTGGCCCCCAGAGGTAGCAGCTACACCTTC	CASSLAPRGSSYTF
TRBV5-6	-	TRBD1	TRBJ2-1	TGTGCCAGCAGCCTACCGGGACAGGGTTACAATGAGCAGTTCTTC	CASSLPGQGYNEQFF
TRBV27	-	TRBD1	TRBJ2-7	TGTGCCAGCAGTTCCCCGGGACAGGGTTCCTACGAGCAGTACTTC	CASSSPGQGSYEQYF
TRBV11-2	-	TRBD2	TRBJ2-5	TGTGCCAGCAGCGAAAGACTAGCGGGGGAGGAGACCCAGTACTTC	CASSERLAGEETQYF
TRBV6-5	-	TRBD2	TRBJ2-3	TGTGCCGGCCTCGGGGCGGGAGGTAGAGATACGCAGTATTTT	CAGLGAGGRDTQYF
TRBV6-5	-	-	TRBJ2-7	TGTGCCAGCAGTTACTCGAGGGCGAGTTCCTACGAGCAGTACTTC	CASSYSRASSYEQYF
TRBV30	-	-	TRBJ1-1	TGTGCCTGGAGTGTACAATCGGGGGCTGAAGCTTTCTTT	CAWSVQSGAEAFF
TRBV6-1	-	-	TRBJ2-2	TGTGCCAGCAGTGACCCCGGACAGACTAACACCGGGGAGCTGTTTTTT	CASSDPGQTNTGELFF
TRBV7-2	once	TRBD1	TRBJ2-7	TGTGCCAGCAGCTTAGGGAATCGGGGGACAGGCGAGCAGTACTTC	CASSLGNRGTGEQYF
TRBV7-3	-	TRBD2	TRBJ2-3	TGTGCCAGCAGCTTAGGGCGACTAGCGGGCGGCACAGATACGCAGTATTTT	CASSLGRLAGGTDTQYF
TRBV5-6	once	-	TRBJ1-2	TGTGCCAGCAGCTTTATCTATGGCTACACCTTC	CASSFIYGYTF
TRBV10-3	-	-	TRBJ2-7	TGTGCCATCAGTGGCGGCAGCCACGAGCAGTACTTC	CAISGGSHEQYF
TRBV6-5	-	TRBD1	TRBJ2-7	TGTGCCAGCAGTTATATACCGGGACAGGGCTCCTACGAGCAGTACTTC	CASSYIPGQGSYEQYF
TRBV10-2	-	TRBD2	TRBJ2-5	TGCGCCAGCAGTGATCGGGTTAGCGGGGGGGCAGGAGAGACCCAGTACTTC	CASSDRVSGGAGETQYF
TRBV6-1	few	-	TRBJ1-2	TGTGCCAGCAGTGAAGCGGCGGTGGGTGGGGCGCTTGGCTACACCTTC	CASSEAAVGGALGYTF
TRBV6-1	-	TRBD1	TRBJ2-1	TGTGCCAGCAGTGAACGATGGACAGGGGGTGTCAATGAGCAGTTCTTC	CASSERWTGGVNEQFF
TRBV27	-	TRBD1	TRBJ2-3	TGTGCCAGCAGTTCGGGACAGGTGAGCACAGATACGCAGTATTTT	CASSSGQVSTDTQYF
TRBV6-6	-	-	TRBJ1-2	TGTGCCAGCGGCTCGACACAAGTCGGCGGCTACACCTTC	CASGSTQVGGYTF
TRBV19	-	TRBD2	TRBJ2-1	TGTGCCAGTAGCCGACCTAGCGGGGGGGCCAATGAGCAGTTCTTC	CASSRPSGGANEQFF
TRBV7-8	-	TRBD2	TRBJ2-7	TGTGCCAGCAGAGGACTAGAATCCCACGAGCAGTACTTC	CASRGLESHEQYF
TRBV29-1	-	TRBD1	TRBJ2-5	TGCAGCGTACAGGGGGCGCGTCAAGAGACCCAGTACTTC	CSVQGARQETQYF
TRBV5-6	-	-	TRBJ1-4	TGTGCCAGCAGCTTGCGGGGGACCGCTAGCGAAAAACTGTTTTTT	CASSLRGTASEKLFF